The source of this T cell receptor beta chain is a study of cytomegalovirus exposure and HLA in healthy donors. CDR1 is SGDLS, CDR2 YYNGEE, per germline. Between the trimmed V and J ends, which lost 3 bases and 1 base, there was a span of 19 bases. The CDR3 has 17 amino acids. PCR involved 60 Vbeta and 13 Jbeta primers. Here immunoSEQ multiplex PCR was the method, and the copy in TCRdb shows in-frame clones only, minus some. The sample records some 130,000 clones, 77% being singletons. This chain connects TRBV9 to TRBJ1-1; D may be TRBD1 (6 bases). This receptor was identified in a male donor in good health and CMV-seropositive. Source material: PBMCs. CDR3 amino acids: CASSGPIFQGRNTEAFF. CDR3 bases: TGTGCCAGCAGCGGCCCTATTTTCCAGGGGAGGAACACTGAAGCTTTCTTT.